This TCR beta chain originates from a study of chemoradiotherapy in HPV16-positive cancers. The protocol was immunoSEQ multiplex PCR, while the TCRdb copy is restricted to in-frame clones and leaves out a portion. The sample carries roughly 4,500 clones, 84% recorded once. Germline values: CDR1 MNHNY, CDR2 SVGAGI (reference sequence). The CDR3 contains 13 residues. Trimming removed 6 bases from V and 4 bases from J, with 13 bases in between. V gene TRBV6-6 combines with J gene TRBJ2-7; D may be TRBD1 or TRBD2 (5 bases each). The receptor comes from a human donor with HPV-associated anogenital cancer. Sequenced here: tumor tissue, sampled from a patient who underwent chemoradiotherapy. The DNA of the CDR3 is TGTGCCAGCAGAGGTGGGACGGTTTACGAGCAGTACTTC. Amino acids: CASRGGTVYEQYF.